The text below deals with one T cell receptor (beta chain). The target antigen is unknown. Unsorted libraries were derived from 2 million PBMCs stored at -80 C. These data come from a study of neurological immune-mediated disorders. The cDNA was generated through 5'RACE incorporating 10-nucleotide random UMIs. TCRdb used MiXCR to reprocess the 5' RACE reads, holding one entry per CDR3 protein. This sample has tens of thousands of distinct CDR3 sequences; about 25% occur once, and the top ten carry roughly 25%. Study results and caveats: None of the CDR3 amino acid sequences of expanded clones were shared across subjects, and this suggested private repertoires in all groups. The study found the most TCR clonal expansion in HTLV-1-associated myelopathy and the least in multiple sclerosis, below healthy controls.

The germline CDR1 and CDR2 sequences are DFQATT and SNEGSKA (reference sequence). V trimming: 0 bases; J trimming: 6 bases; junction bases outside the gene matches: 5. This CDR3 spans 16 amino acids. The TCR was taken from a woman aged 70-85 years in good health. The sample comprised PBMCs. This chain connects TRBV20-1 to TRBJ2-3; 14 nucleotides align to TRBD2. The CDR3 sequence: CSARETGLAGGDTQYF. In nucleotides, the CDR3 is TGCAGTGCTAGAGAGACAGGACTAGCGGGAGGCGATACGCAGTATTTT.